One T cell receptor (beta chain) is described in this entry. What it binds is not known. The sample originates from a study of T-cell memory formation after mild COVID-19. TCRdb re-analysed the 5' RACE reads in MiXCR, keeping a single row per CDR3 protein. This table holds fewer than 450,000 distinct CDR3 sequences, around 24% found once. The study, taken as a whole, reports: Pre-infection memory already had some responding clones, implying cross-reactive memory joined. Mostly located in CM and EM were contracting CD4+ clones, with contracting CD8+ clones located in EMRA.

The CDR3 totals 15 residues. Germline CDR1 reads SGHTA; CDR2 reads FQGTGA. The V and J ends lost 6 bases and 9 bases respectively, with 21 bases between them. The sequence came from an adult woman who had mild COVID-19 (a few samples of this study predate the infection). Cell type and time point are not known. What was sequenced was PBMCs or a T cell subset sorted from them (not recorded which). The gene calls are TRBV7-3 and TRBJ2-1; D is possibly TRBD2 (6 bases). The CDR3 nucleotides are TGTGCCAGCAGTTACCGGGACTCGGGGGTTGGTGAGCAGTTCTTC. This sequence encodes CASSYRDSGVGEQFF.